The clone carrying this T cell receptor beta chain was observed a single time. The data stem from a study of cytomegalovirus exposure and HLA in healthy donors. The ends lost 6 bases at V and 7 bases at J; junction bases unmatched: 5. The CDR3 is 13 amino acids. Germline V lookup: CDR1 MNHEY, CDR2 SVGAGI. The PCR ran on 60 Vbeta and 13 Jbeta primers. The repertoire was sequenced with immunoSEQ multiplex PCR; TCRdb's copy has only in-frame clones and lacks some. The sample comprises about 140,000 clones, around 77% of which are singletons, and 2% to 2.5% rests with the top ten. This clonotype originated in a man aged 25 to 45 in good health and CMV-seronegative. The specimen sequenced was PBMCs. This sequence joins TRBV6-5 and TRBJ1-4, with 7 bases lining up with TRBD1. In DNA form, the CDR3 reads TGTGCCAGCAGCTCGACAGGGACTGAAAAACTGTTTTTT. Its translation is CASSSTGTEKLFF.